A single sample gave rise to the 28 T cell receptor beta chains below, sequenced in a study of patients and donors after allogeneic stem cell transplantation. TCRdb re-called the RT-PCR reads with MiXCR, one entry per CDR3 protein. The repertoire consists of 150,000 to 250,000 distinct CDR3 sequences, with approximately 41% occurring once and the leading ten covering less than 40%. Sequencing was carried out using blood, either unsorted or a sorted T cell fraction (not recorded which). The receptors were gathered from a human donor who was either an allogeneic HSCT recipient or a stem cell or donor lymphocyte infusion donor (not recorded which). It is not recorded whose cells these are; they may come from a transplant donor.

The table lists this clonotype with a few counts. Written as DNA, the CDR3 is TGTGCCAGCACCCCTAGGGTTTTGAACACTGAAGCTTTCTTT. Protein sequence: CASTPRVLNTEAFF. The V gene is TRBV13, the J gene TRBJ1-1; D gene ambiguous. CDR1 and CDR2 (germline): PRHDT, FYEKMQ (reference sequence). This CDR3 has 14 residues. Trimming pared 7 bases from V and 0 bases from J, leaving 12 bases between. Full variable domain (rest looked up from reference TRBV13 and TRBJ1-1): AAGVIQSPRHLIKEKRETATLKCYPIPRHDTVYWYQQGPGQDPQFLISFYEKMQSDKGSIPDRFSAQQFSDYHSELNMSSLELGDSALYFCASTPRVLNTEAFFGQGTRLTVV.

The genes are TRBV4-1 and TRBJ2-1; either TRBD1 or TRBD2 may fit D (6 bases each). This CDR3 contains 17 residues. Trimming took off 0 bases at V and 7 bases at J, with 19 bases between the two ends. The germline V gene encodes CDR1 MGHRA and CDR2 YSYEKL. The CDR3 loop reads CASSQDLRGRGGNEQFF. CDR3 DNA sequence: TGCGCCAGCAGCCAAGATTTACGGGGGCGAGGGGGTAATGAGCAGTTCTTC.

The chain couples TRBV29-1 to TRBJ2-2; D remains ambiguous. The V gene lost 4 bases and the J gene lost 6 bases, with 12 bases spanning the gap. CDR1 SQVTM and CDR2 ANQGSEA come from the germline V gene. CDR3 size: 13 residues. CDR3 sequence reads: CSVGFRDPGELFF. CDR3 in DNA: TGCAGCGTTGGATTTAGGGATCCCGGGGAGCTGTTTTTT.

The chain recombines TRBV29-1 with TRBJ1-1; unclear D gene. Germline-derived CDR1 and CDR2 are SQVTM and ANQGSEA. This CDR3 is 12 amino acids long. V was clipped by 7 bases and J by 1 base, with 10 bases between them. Here the CDR3 reads CSAKTGNTEAFF. DNA for the CDR3: TGCAGCGCAAAGACGGGGAACACTGAAGCTTTCTTT.

The genes are TRBV7-2 and TRBJ1-1; D uncertain. Trimming took off 1 base at V and 4 bases at J, with 7 bases between the two ends. This CDR3 is 13 amino acids long. Germline loops: CDR1 SGHTA, CDR2 FQGNSA. Here the CDR3 DNA reads TGTGCCAGCAGCTTAGAGGGATCCACTGAAGCTTTCTTT. It encodes CASSLEGSTEAFF.

The chain combines TRBV20-1 with TRBJ1-2; TRBD1 matches at 8 bases. Germline CDR1 DFQATT, CDR2 SNEGSKA (reference sequence). The V and J ends lost 6 bases and 5 bases, in that order; junction bases with no gene match: 8. The CDR3 consists of 13 residues. CDR3 coding DNA: TGCAGTGCCGCACTGGACAGGGATTATGGCTACACCTTC. It yields the protein CSAALDRDYGYTF.

This clonotype was seen only a few times. V and J are TRBV7-2 and TRBJ1-5; D gene uncertain. V shed 2 bases and J shed 5 bases, with 7 bases lying between them. CDR3 size: 13 residues. Germline loops: CDR1 SGHTA, CDR2 FQGNSA. The CDR3 nucleotides are TGTGCCAGCAGCTTATGGGAACATCAGCCCCAGCATTTT. Protein: CASSLWEHQPQHF.

This chain uses TRBV6-2 or TRBV6-3 with TRBJ2-3; 10 nucleotides align to TRBD2. V lost 7 bases and J lost 7; bases outside the gene matches: 14. CDR1 MNHEY and CDR2 SVGEGT come from the germline V gene. The length of the CDR3 is 16 residues. CDR3 residues: CASTPRSGTSAHTQYF. The CDR3 bases are TGTGCCAGCACCCCAAGGTCAGGGACTAGCGCTCATACGCAGTATTTT.

This clonotype has just a few counts. The V call is TRBV6-5, the J call TRBJ1-6; D is unresolved. Germline CDR1 reads MNHEY; CDR2 reads SVGAGI. CDR3 length: 15 amino acids. The ends were cut back, 6 bases at V and 0 bases at J, with 9 bases in the middle. The CDR3 is CASRDRVSYNSPLHF. CDR3 bases: TGTGCCAGCAGGGATAGGGTCTCCTATAATTCACCCCTCCACTTT.

The chain employs TRBV7-8 and TRBJ1-6, with 8 bases that match TRBD1. There are 15 residues in the CDR3. The trim removed 4 bases at V and 6 bases at J, leaving 5 bases unmatched. Germline CDR1 SGHVS, CDR2 FQNEAQ. This CDR3 reads CASSSRTGTNSPLHF. The CDR3, as DNA: TGTGCCAGCAGCTCCCGGACAGGGACTAATTCACCCCTCCACTTT.

This clonotype was counted between two and nine times. V gene TRBV29-1 combines with J gene TRBJ2-3; 8 nucleotides align to TRBD2. Germline lookup yields CDR1 SQVTM and CDR2 ANQGSEA. This CDR3 contains 15 residues. With 0 bases clipped from V and 2 bases from J, the junction kept 4 bases outside the gene matches. The CDR3 region is CSVEEAGDPTDTQYF. In nucleotides, the CDR3 is TGCAGCGTTGAAGAAGCGGGAGACCCCACAGATACGCAGTATTTT.

The V and J genes are TRBV27 and TRBJ2-7; D call uncertain. Between the trimmed V and J ends, which lost 4 bases and 13 bases, there was a span of 23 bases. Germline lookup yields CDR1 MNHEY and CDR2 SMNVEV (reference sequence). This CDR3 region has 14 residues. CDR3 DNA: TGTGCCAGCAGTTCCTCCTCGGCCCACTTGATGGCATACTTC. Protein: CASSSSSAHLMAYF.

Only a few counts were recorded for this clonotype. J is TRBJ1-2 and V is TRBV29-1, with D perhaps matching TRBD1 (5 bases). V was shortened by 0 bases and J by 6 bases, with 14 bases between the two germline ends. This CDR3 contains 14 residues. Germline loops: CDR1 SQVTM, CDR2 ANQGSEA. CDR3 nucleotide sequence: TGCAGCGTTGAAGATAGCCAGGGAGGCCATGGCTACACCTTC. This gives the protein CSVEDSQGGHGYTF. Full variable domain (remainder filled in from reference TRBV29-1 and TRBJ1-2): SAVISQKPSRDICQRGTSLTIQCQVDSQVTMMFWYRQQPGQSLTLIATANQGSEATYESGFVIDKFPISRPNLTFSTLTVSNMSPEDSSIYLCSVEDSQGGHGYTFGSGTRLTVV.

The chain uses TRBV27 and TRBJ1-1; D unclear. The CDR3 totals 13 residues. Per the germline V gene, CDR1 is MNHEY and CDR2 is SMNVEV (reference sequence). V lost 4 bases and J lost 5, with 11 bases in between. The CDR3 DNA is TGTGCCAGCAGTTGGGGTCGGGGAACTGAAGCTTTCTTT. Protein sequence: CASSWGRGTEAFF.

The chain recombines TRBV12-3 or TRBV12-4 with TRBJ1-1; D remains unclear. The CDR3 spans 13 residues. V was cut by 6 bases and J by 7 bases, with 15 bases left in between. As DNA, the CDR3 is TGTGCCAGCAGCCCTAGGACGGGAATTGAAGCTTTCTTT. Its protein product is CASSPRTGIEAFF.

Written as DNA, the CDR3 is TGTGCCTGGAGCGTGGGGAGACGTCAGGAGACCCAGTACTTC. This codes for CAWSVGRRQETQYF. This chain connects TRBV30 to TRBJ2-5; weak D call: TRBD2 (5 bases). Trimming left V 3 bases short and J 5 bases short, with 16 bases between. From germline, CDR1 is GTSNPN and CDR2 SVGIG (reference sequence). The CDR3 covers 14 residues.

This clonotype has just a few counts. The chain links TRBV5-1 to TRBJ1-1, with a possible D match to TRBD1 (5 bases). CDR3 size: 14 residues. The germline gives CDR1 SGHRS, CDR2 YFSETQ. With 2 bases removed from V and 0 bases from J, the gap between germline ends came to 8 bases. CDR3 region: CASSFWGVNTEAFF. The CDR3 bases are TGCGCCAGCAGCTTCTGGGGGGTGAACACTGAAGCTTTCTTT.

In this sample, this clonotype turned up a few times. This chain joins TRBV28 and TRBJ1-2; TRBD1 is a possible D gene (6 bases). CDR3 size: 13 residues. V was clipped by 6 bases and J by 3 bases, with 11 bases between them. The germline CDR1 and CDR2 sequences are MDHEN and SYDVKM. The CDR3 DNA reads TGTGCCAGCAGGTATCAGGGGTACTATGGCTACACCTTC. It translates to CASRYQGYYGYTF.

CDR3 nucleotide sequence: TGTGCCAGCTGGGGAGGGGGCGCGACAGGCTACACCTTC. This codes for CASWGGGATGYTF. The V call is TRBV27, the J call TRBJ1-2; 7 bases map to TRBD1. The CDR3 sequence is 13 residues long. Germline V lookup: CDR1 MNHEY, CDR2 SMNVEV (reference sequence). V lost 8 bases, J lost 8 bases, and 11 bases stayed unmatched.

The rearrangement uses TRBV28 and TRBJ1-3; TRBD1 might be the D (6 bases). V lost 3 bases to trimming and J lost 11 bases, with 11 bases between them. Looked up from germline, CDR1 is MDHEN and CDR2 is SYDVKM. There are 12 residues in the CDR3. The CDR3 DNA is TGTGCCAGCAGTTTCGTGGAGGGGGCCATATATTTT. Its translation is CASSFVEGAIYF.

V and J are TRBV6-2 or TRBV6-3 and TRBJ2-5; tentatively, D is TRBD2 (5 bases). From germline, CDR1 is MNHEY and CDR2 SVGEGT. V lost 2 bases, J lost 3 bases, and 7 bases lay in between. This CDR3 spans 13 amino acids. CDR3 sequence (DNA): TGTGCCAGCAGTTACGAGGGCAAAGAGACCCAGTACTTC. This encodes CASSYEGKETQYF.

The chain employs TRBV5-1 and TRBJ1-2; the D is unclear. Germline V gives CDR1 SGHRS, CDR2 YFSETQ. Between the trimmed V and J ends, which lost 3 bases and 3 bases, there was a span of 9 bases. This CDR3 spans 13 amino acids. CDR3 sequence reads: CASSSLEDYGYTF. The CDR3 DNA is TGCGCCAGCAGCTCACTGGAGGACTATGGCTACACCTTC. Together with reference TRBV5-1 and TRBJ1-2, the CDR3 gives the full variable domain: KAGVTQTPRYLIKTRGQQVTLSCSPISGHRSVSWYQQTPGQGLQFLFEYFSETQRNKGNFPGRFSGRQFSNSRSEMNVSTLELGDSALYLCASSSLEDYGYTFGSGTRLTVV.

This chain uses TRBV5-1 with TRBJ2-2, with TRBD1 matching over 9 bases. V lost 7 bases to trimming and J lost 3 bases; unmatched junction nucleotides: 7. Germline assignment: CDR1 SGHRS and CDR2 YFSETQ. The CDR3 covers 15 residues. The CDR3 sequence: CASSEGQGYTGELFF. The DNA of the CDR3 is TGCGCCAGCTCTGAGGGACAGGGCTACACCGGGGAGCTGTTTTTT.

This clonotype was observed a handful of times. The junction does not match germline at one end; this may be a read error. V is TRBV11-2 and J is TRBJ2-5, with 7 nucleotides matching TRBD2. This CDR3 is 11 amino acids long. Looked up from germline, CDR1 is SGHAT and CDR2 is FQNNGV. The CDR3 here is CASSQLAPPDF. CDR3 in DNA: TGTGCCAGCAGCCAACTAGCGCCCCCGGACTTC.

The genes are TRBV7-9 and TRBJ2-7; 11 positions match TRBD2. Germline CDR1 and CDR2: SEHNR and FQNEAQ (reference sequence). J was trimmed by 4 bases and V by 4 bases; bases with no gene match: 6. CDR3 length: 15 amino acids. CDR3 amino acids: CASSSGLAENYEQYF. The CDR3 DNA sequence: TGTGCCAGCAGCTCGGGACTAGCGGAAAATTACGAGCAGTACTTC.

The V and J genes are TRBV29-1 and TRBJ2-5; 7 bases fit TRBD2. The J segment lost 2 bases and the V segment lost 6 bases, leaving 9 bases of the junction unmatched. Germline V gives CDR1 SQVTM, CDR2 ANQGSEA. CDR3 length: 14 residues. The CDR3 DNA reads as TGCAGCGTCCGGGACTACGGGCCACAAGAGACCCAGTACTTC. Translating gives CSVRDYGPQETQYF.

This chain connects TRBV12-3 or TRBV12-4 to TRBJ1-2; D uncertain. The CDR3 has 13 residues. V lost 3 bases and J 8 bases, leaving 13 bases between the germline ends. The DNA of the CDR3 is TGTGCCAGCAGTTTCGCCCCAGCAAGAGGCTACACCTTC. Its translation: CASSFAPARGYTF.

In its sample, this clonotype was seen a few times. The CDR3 region is CASSLGRADTQYF. In nucleotides, the CDR3 is TGTGCCAGCAGCTTAGGACGGGCAGATACGCAGTATTTT. This chain joins TRBV7-8 and TRBJ2-3; D gene uncertain. V was trimmed by 1 base and J by 4 bases, leaving 6 bases between them. Germline assignment: CDR1 SGHVS and CDR2 FQNEAQ. This CDR3 has 13 amino acids.